This TCR beta chain stems from a study of OX40 agonist ivuxolimab in advanced cancers. At the level of the study: Intravenous ivuxolimab at 0.01 to 10 mg/kg was given to patients every 2 weeks. Two cutaneous melanoma patients and one hepatocellular carcinoma patient, three in all, had partial responses.

Here immunoSEQ multiplex PCR was the method, and the copy in TCRdb shows in-frame clones only, minus some. The sample includes some 43,000 clones, around nine tenths of them seen just once. Germline values: CDR1 SGHTA, CDR2 FQGNSA. This CDR3 has 13 amino acids. Trimming removed 8 bases from V and 4 bases from J, with 13 bases in between. Sequences were derived from CD4+ or CD8+ T cells sorted from blood, sampled in a trial of the OX40 agonist ivuxolimab. This clonotype originated in an adult with an advanced solid tumor such as melanoma, head and neck, liver or kidney cancer. V is TRBV7-2 and J is TRBJ2-3, with D possibly called TRBD1 or TRBD2 (5 bases each). CDR3 bases: TGTGCCAGCGGGGACCTCCCCTCAGATACGCAGTATTTT. It codes for CASGDLPSDTQYF.